Sequencing of this T cell receptor beta chain was carried out in a study of T-cell reconstitution after alpha-beta-depleted transplantation in children. Unique molecular identifiers were incorporated when the TCRbeta library was constructed. From the PCR reads, TCRdb called clonotypes with MiXCR, one entry per CDR3 protein. The sample shows approximately 340,000 distinct CDR3 sequences, 10% to 13% of them seen only once. CDR3 size: 17 residues. Germline assignment: CDR1 MDHEN and CDR2 SYDVKM. V was clipped by 3 bases and J by 0 bases, with 15 bases between them. The specimen comprised PBMCs from the stem cell graft donor, sampled from the stem cell graft. The receptor was isolated from a human donor who donated a stem cell graft to a child with acute lymphoblastic leukemia. The chain employs TRBV28 and TRBJ2-4; D is perhaps TRBD2 (5 bases). DNA for the CDR3: TGTGCCAGCAGTTTTCCAACTAGACCTATAGCCAAAAACATTCAGTACTTC. Translated: CASSFPTRPIAKNIQYF.